The 24 T cell receptor beta chains in this list originate from one sample, sequenced in a study of PD-L1 blockade in urothelial cancer. The assay was immunoSEQ multiplex PCR, and TCRdb's table has in-frame clones only and misses some. The table includes just over 50,000 clones, 77% detected once. The input for sequencing was PBMCs, taken around atezolizumab (anti-PD-L1) treatment. The receptors come from a man aged 65 to 79 with urothelial cancer.

The chain joins TRBV7-3 to TRBJ2-5; D may be TRBD1 (5 bases). The CDR3 length is 15 residues. Looked up from germline, CDR1 is SGHTA and CDR2 is FQGTGA. Between the trimmed V and J ends, which lost 1 base and 2 bases, there was a span of 11 bases. The CDR3 DNA sequence: TGTGCCAGCAGCTTAATTCCAGGGTGGCAAGAGACCCAGTACTTC. Protein product: CASSLIPGWQETQYF.

The genes are TRBV19 and TRBJ2-5, with TRBD1 matching 10 bases. Germline-derived CDR1 and CDR2 are LNHDA and SQIVND (reference sequence). The V and J ends lost 10 bases and 4 bases, in that order; junction bases with no gene match: 6. This CDR3 is 13 amino acids long. The CDR3 loop reads CATRQGARETQYF. Here the CDR3 DNA reads TGTGCCACCAGACAGGGGGCTAGAGAGACCCAGTACTTC.

This clone was counted only a few times. CDR3 sequence reads: CASSLDRGGAEAFF. The CDR3 DNA reads TGTGCCAGCAGCTTAGATAGAGGCGGGGCTGAAGCTTTCTTT. The chain uses TRBV7-2 and TRBJ1-1; D is unclear. The CDR3 sequence is 14 residues long. Germline CDR1 is SGHTA and CDR2 is FQGNSA. With 1 base removed from V and 6 bases from J, the gap between germline ends came to 12 bases.

This rearrangement joins TRBV7-2 to TRBJ2-3, with 7 bases lining up with TRBD1. Germline CDR1 SGHTA, CDR2 FQGNSA. J was trimmed by 4 bases and V by 2 bases; bases with no gene match: 6. This CDR3 contains 15 residues. The CDR3 DNA reads TGTGCCAGCAGCTTACAAAACAGGGGAGCAGATACGCAGTATTTT. This translates into CASSLQNRGADTQYF.

The chain uses TRBV28 and TRBJ2-7, with 9 bases matching TRBD1. In germline, CDR1 is MDHEN, CDR2 SYDVKM. CDR3 length equals 14 residues. Unmatched junction bases numbered 7, after V lost 6 bases and J lost 4 bases. The CDR3 is CASRTTGQGYEQYF. In nucleotides, the CDR3 is TGTGCCAGCAGGACCACGGGACAGGGTTACGAGCAGTACTTC. Full variable domain (outside the CDR3, taken from reference TRBV28 and TRBJ2-7): DVKVTQSSRYLVKRTGEKVFLECVQDMDHENMFWYRQDPGLGLRLIYFSYDVKMKEKGDIPEGYSVSREKKERFSLILESASTNQTSMYLCASRTTGQGYEQYFGPGTRLTVT.

This chain links TRBV7-9 with TRBJ2-3, with 7 bases matching TRBD1. CDR1 is SEHNR, CDR2 FQNEAQ, per germline (reference sequence). This CDR3 comprises 15 residues. V was pared by 5 bases and J by 6 bases, with 11 bases of the junction left unmatched. CDR3 sequence: CASSARTGFGDTQYF. The CDR3 coding sequence is TGTGCCAGCAGCGCACGGACAGGATTTGGGGATACGCAGTATTTT.

The rearrangement joins TRBV11-2 to TRBJ1-1, with 10 bases identical to TRBD1. The germline gives CDR1 SGHAT, CDR2 FQNNGV. The CDR3 runs to 16 residues. V trimming: 2 bases; J trimming: 3 bases; junction bases outside the gene matches: 6. CDR3 nucleotides: TGTGCCAGCAGCTTAAGACAGGGGGCGATTGACACTGAAGCTTTCTTT. As protein: CASSLRQGAIDTEAFF.

The chain recombines TRBV7-9 with TRBJ2-2; TRBD2 matches at 15 bases. CDR1 is SEHNR, CDR2 FQNEAQ, per germline (reference sequence). J gave up 4 bases and V 5 bases, and 8 bases lay outside the gene matches. CDR3 size: 18 residues. CDR3 bases: TGTGCCAGCAGCCCCGGACTAGCGGGAGGGCCGGTCACCGGGGAGCTGTTTTTT. This codes for CASSPGLAGGPVTGELFF.

V usage is TRBV4-3 and J usage is TRBJ1-1, with 7 bases that match TRBD1. Germline assignment: CDR1 LGHNA and CDR2 YSLEER. CDR3 length equals 15 residues. V lost 4 bases, J lost 2 bases, and 7 bases stayed unmatched. The CDR3 DNA is TGCGCCAGCAGCCTGGGGGGACAGCTCAACACTGAAGCTTTCTTT. It translates to CASSLGGQLNTEAFF.

The chain carries TRBV4-2 and TRBJ2-1; 10 bases fit TRBD2. The V gene end was trimmed by 2 bases and the J gene end by 0 bases; junction bases not matched to a gene: 4. The CDR3 has 17 residues. Germline V gene data show CDR1 as LGHNA and CDR2 as YNFKEQ. The CDR3 DNA reads TGTGCCAGCAGCCAACTGGGACTAGCGAGCTCCTACAATGAGCAGTTCTTC. Its protein is CASSQLGLASSYNEQFF.

The chain joins TRBV5-4 to TRBJ2-3, with TRBD1 matching 11 bases. CDR1 SGHNT and CDR2 YYREEE come from the germline V gene (reference sequence). V trimming: 4 bases; J trimming: 4 bases; junction bases outside the gene matches: 8. The CDR3 loop spans 16 amino acids. The CDR3 DNA reads TGTGCCAGCAGCCCTTCGGCGGGACAGGGGGCAGATACGCAGTATTTT. As protein: CASSPSAGQGADTQYF.

The V gene is TRBV6-5, the J gene TRBJ1-6; D perhaps matches TRBD1 (6 bases). Germline V gives CDR1 MNHEY, CDR2 SVGAGI. V lost 5 bases and J 8 bases, leaving 13 bases between the germline ends. The CDR3 is 14 amino acids. For the CDR3, the DNA is TGTGCCAGCAGTGATGACAGGTCCGATTCACCCCTCCACTTT. Translating it yields CASSDDRSDSPLHF.

This clone was seen a single time. The rearrangement uses TRBV19 and TRBJ2-7, with 7 bases identical to TRBD1. This CDR3 has 15 residues. Germline-derived CDR1 and CDR2 are LNHDA and SQIVND (reference sequence). J lost 3 bases, V lost 1 base, and 6 bases had no gene match. The CDR3 loop is CASSIAVAGGYEQYF. The CDR3 bases are TGTGCCAGTAGTATAGCGGTCGCAGGGGGCTACGAGCAGTACTTC.

This clone was observed once. The V call is TRBV27, the J call TRBJ2-1; 10 positions match TRBD2. The CDR3 spans 17 residues. Germline CDR1 and CDR2: MNHEY and SMNVEV (reference sequence). The V and J ends lost 6 bases and 7 bases, in that order; junction bases with no gene match: 15. CDR3: CASSQSGRAFVWNEQFF. CDR3 sequence (DNA): TGTGCCAGCAGCCAGAGCGGGAGGGCCTTCGTGTGGAATGAGCAGTTCTTC.

V is TRBV7-2 and J is TRBJ1-1; D unresolved. Germline lookup yields CDR1 SGHTA and CDR2 FQGNSA. V was clipped by 5 bases and J by 3 bases, with 19 bases between them. The CDR3 extends over 16 amino acids. The CDR3 DNA is TGTGCCAGCAGCGACGAAAGAGGCATCGCGTACACTGAAGCTTTCTTT. This gives the protein CASSDERGIAYTEAFF.

CDR3 in amino acids: CASSLGSHYYAGGFPDTQYF. CDR3 DNA: TGTGCCAGCAGCTTGGGGAGCCATTATTACGCGGGAGGGTTCCCAGATACGCAGTATTTT. The V and J genes are TRBV5-5 and TRBJ2-3, with 9 bases lining up with TRBD2. In germline, CDR1 is SGHKS, CDR2 YYEKEE (reference sequence). Germline trimming cut 0 bases from V and 4 bases from J; bases unmatched to any gene: 18. This CDR3 region has 20 residues.

This sequence joins TRBV5-5 and TRBJ1-5; maybe TRBD1 (6 bases). Deletions cut 0 bases from V and 3 bases from J, with 10 bases between. This CDR3 has 15 residues. Germline assignment: CDR1 SGHKS and CDR2 YYEKEE (reference sequence). As DNA, the CDR3 is TGTGCCAGCAGCTTGGGGCCAGGGGACAATCAGCCCCAGCATTTT. As protein: CASSLGPGDNQPQHF.

The chain couples TRBV2 to TRBJ2-7; 11 positions match TRBD1. CDR3 size: 14 residues. CDR1 SNHLY and CDR2 FYNNEI come from the germline V gene. V was clipped by 5 bases and J by 5 bases; unmatched bases: 5. The CDR3 here is CASSWDRGTHEQYF. Written as DNA, the CDR3 is TGTGCCAGCAGTTGGGACAGGGGGACCCACGAGCAGTACTTC.

This chain connects TRBV5-6 to TRBJ2-3; the D gene is possibly TRBD1 (5 bases). The CDR3 runs to 15 residues. V was clipped by 4 bases and J by 2 bases, with 14 bases between them. Germline V gene lookup returns CDR1 SGHDT and CDR2 YYEEEE. The CDR3 region has the DNA TGTGCCAGCAGCGCGGACATCTCCGTCACAGATACGCAGTATTTT. It encodes CASSADISVTDTQYF.

This clone was found a few times. This chain links TRBV5-4 with TRBJ2-1, with D possibly being TRBD1 (5 bases). The CDR3 spans 14 residues. V lost 0 bases and J 2 bases, leaving 6 bases between the germline ends. Germline V gene sequence: CDR1 SGHNT, CDR2 YYREEE (reference sequence). The CDR3 coding sequence is TGTGCCAGCAGCTTGGCAGGGCCCTACAATGAGCAGTTCTTC. Translated: CASSLAGPYNEQFF.

The rearrangement uses TRBV4-2 and TRBJ1-2; D remains ambiguous. The germline V gene has CDR1 LGHNA and CDR2 YNFKEQ. The CDR3 loop spans 15 amino acids. V lost 0 bases and J 0 bases, leaving 8 bases between the germline ends. The CDR3 here is CASSQDAATNYGYTF. DNA for the CDR3: TGTGCCAGCAGCCAAGACGCGGCTACTAACTATGGCTACACCTTC.

This chain connects TRBV27 to TRBJ1-1, with D possibly matching TRBD1 (5 bases). Trimming left V 1 base short and J 5 bases short, with 17 bases between. The length of the CDR3 is 16 residues. The germline V gene encodes CDR1 MNHEY and CDR2 SMNVEV (reference sequence). The CDR3 sequence: CASSLFRATNPTEAFF. The CDR3 bases are TGTGCCAGCAGTTTATTCAGGGCCACTAACCCTACTGAAGCTTTCTTT.

The gene calls are TRBV5-5 and TRBJ2-2, with 9 bases lining up with TRBD1. Germline lookup yields CDR1 SGHKS and CDR2 YYEKEE (reference sequence). Trimming removed 2 bases from V and 4 bases from J; junction bases left unmatched: 3. The CDR3 consists of 15 residues. CDR3 loop: CASSLGDRATGELFF. CDR3 sequence (DNA): TGTGCCAGCAGCTTAGGGGACAGGGCCACCGGGGAGCTGTTTTTT.

The genes are TRBV14 and TRBJ2-1; D gene uncertain. The CDR3 extends over 13 amino acids. Trimming removed 1 base at V and 10 bases at J, with 11 bases between. Germline CDR1 reads SGHDN; CDR2 reads FVKESK. CDR3 sequence reads: CASSQASFGEQFF. In nucleotides, the CDR3 is TGTGCCAGCAGCCAAGCTAGTTTCGGCGAGCAGTTCTTC. The full variable domain, rest sourced from reference TRBV14 and TRBJ2-1, is EAGVTQFPSHSVIEKGQTVTLRCDPISGHDNLYWYRRVMGKEIKFLLHFVKESKQDESGMPNNRFLAERTGGTYSTLKVQPAELEDSGVYFCASSQASFGEQFFGPGTRLTVL.